These T cell receptor beta chains were read from a single sample in a study of CD4 and CD8 cells across lung adenocarcinoma regions. TCRdb re-derived calls from the PCR reads in MiXCR, one entry per CDR3 protein. The table lists about 7,700 distinct CDR3 sequences, 35% to 45% of them singletons, with around a third in the top ten. The specimen sequenced was CD4+ T cells from the margin of a lung tumor. These receptors were taken from a male donor with lung adenocarcinoma. The CD4 and CD8 labels of this study may be unreliable. CDR3s include the opening cysteine and the closing phenylalanine or tryptophan.

V | CDR3
TRBV27 | CGAGLGGRDQETQYF
TRBV6-1 | CASSEEQGGSDKDTQYF
TRBV28 | CVRGTPDRNTEELFF
TRBV6-1 | CASSVHVEAGSTGAQYF
TRBV27 | CASSFNPLALEAETQYF
TRBV27 | CASRATGLAGQCGTETQYF
TRBV7-9 | CASSSGGAAGELFF
TRBV6-5 | CASSYVGSNEYEQYF
TRBV6-1 | CASSEEASGPYEQYF
TRBV6-1 | CARIELPSTDTQYF
TRBV27 | CASSFLDTQYF
TRBV27 | CASKFISGQTQYF